The sequence of this TCR beta chain was determined in a study of shared clonotypes between healthy human individuals. Findings of the study overall: In a handful of donors, roughly 5.2% of naive CD4 clonotypes appeared in common.

This clone has just one count. Its cognate antigen is unknown. The method was immunoSEQ multiplex PCR; TCRdb's version includes in-frame clones alone and lacks a portion of them. Of 550,000 to 800,000 clones in the sample, 90% were seen once. Trimming took 2 bases from V and 7 from J, leaving 14 bases between them. The CDR3 spans 14 residues. Germline V gives CDR1 SEHNR, CDR2 FQNEAQ (reference sequence). This rearrangement joins TRBV7-9 to TRBJ1-1; D gene uncertain. The sequence came from a man aged 18 to 29 in good health. Some clones in this sample may be carry-over from other donors' samples. The sequenced sample was memory CD8+ T cells from PBMCs. Described subset: CD45RO+ cells pooled with CCR7-negative TemRA cells. For the CDR3, the DNA is TGTGCCAGCAGCTTACGGTTCGGGCCCGATGAAGCTTTCTTT. Its translation: CASSLRFGPDEAFF.